This T cell receptor (beta chain) was recovered during a study of regulatory T cells in long-lasting Graves disease. Assembly of TCR beta libraries relied on iRepertoire HTBI primers together with Arm-PCR of CDR3 regions. TCRdb re-called the multiplex PCR reads through MiXCR, storing one row per CDR3 protein. This table holds 450,000 or so distinct CDR3 sequences, less than 25% found once. Findings and caveats of the study: Clonotypes that were public and shared totalled about 2,500 in persistent patients versus around 970 in new patients.

The length of the CDR3 is 14 residues. Trimming removed 7 bases from V and 7 bases from J, with 18 bases in between. The germline V gene encodes CDR1 KGHDR and CDR2 SFDVKD. Noted time point: persistent/refractory GD, antithyroid drugs over 5 years with positive TRAb. The TCR library was made from RNA extracted from PBMCs. This clonotype was seen repeatedly, ten times or more. Its antigen is not known. The sequencing here drew on peripheral blood mononuclear cells (PBMCs), taken when the disease was refractory, from a patient treated with antithyroid drugs. The chain combines TRBV24-1 with TRBJ2-5; D perhaps matches TRBD1 (6 bases). This clonotype originated in a female donor with Graves disease. CDR3 nucleotide sequence: TGTGCCACCAGCGGACCGGGACAACTCTTGACCCAGTACTTC. This translates into CATSGPGQLLTQYF.